The clone carrying this T cell receptor (beta chain) has just one count. Patients of the Seattle cohort, enrolled during active infection, were followed longitudinally. The sample is drawn from a study of blood T cell repertoires in COVID-19. About the research overall: Nucleic acid was either cDNA or gDNA, and it came from T cells, B-cell-depleted T cells, or PBMCs.

This table comes from immunoSEQ multiplex PCR, and its TCRdb copy is limited to in-frame clones, with some not included. The sample has approximately 440,000 clones, approximately 88% seen once; the top ten hold approximately 12%. This CDR3 has 13 amino acids. V was cut by 7 bases and J by 4 bases, with 10 bases left in between. The sequence derives from a woman aged 50 to 60 with COVID-19, enrolled during active disease. Sample: peripheral blood. This sequence joins TRBV12-3 or TRBV12-4 and TRBJ1-4; maybe TRBD1 (6 bases). The CDR3 sequence is CASTQQGNEKLFF. Here the CDR3 DNA reads TGTGCCAGCACCCAACAGGGTAATGAAAAACTGTTTTTT.